This T cell receptor beta chain was retrieved from a study of blood T cell repertoires in COVID-19. In the study overall: Acute and convalescent COVID-19 samples came from the United States, Italy and Spain.

Per the germline V gene, CDR1 is SGHDT and CDR2 is YYEEEE. CDR3 length: 13 residues. The junction had 6 bases not matched to a gene; V was cut back by 7 bases and J by 5 bases. All enrollees were roughly 18 to 89 years old and from 20 to 30 US areas. Cohorts were assigned according to the clinical history that participants reported. As handled by the study authors: It was from reference gene primer amplification that nucleated cell counts were estimated. The protocol was immunoSEQ multiplex PCR, while the TCRdb copy is restricted to in-frame clones and leaves out a portion. V, J and clone size are those of that table, while D and trimming were read from the DNA. Of about 260,000 clones in the sample, 84% are singletons; the top ten hold 3.5% to 5%.

The chain joins TRBV5-6 to TRBJ1-1, with TRBD1 matching over 9 bases. The specimen sequenced was PBMCs or T cells enriched from blood (not recorded which). The source is a man between 25 and 39 years old with acute COVID-19. The chain's CDR3 is CASDTGGRTEAFF. The DNA for the CDR3 is TGTGCCAGCGATACAGGGGGCAGGACTGAAGCTTTCTTT.